The sequence of this T cell receptor (beta chain) was determined in a study of T cell responses to AZD1222 COVID-19 vaccine (dated by TCRdb to the early 2020s). For the wider study: TCR sequencing was performed for about 250 trial participants, of whom roughly 200 were given two doses of AZD1222 and around 25 were given two doses of MenACWY control vaccine. Trial participants were enrolled by age into 18-55, 56-69 and 70-plus year subgroups, with about 150, 28 and 57 TCR-sequenced participants respectively. Results the study describes overall, beyond this receptor: Most participants were white British and females outnumbered males, and the authors suggested that clonal diversity may have been underestimated. The vaccine-associated CD4 TCRs covered the entire spike protein, and the dominant responses fell in regions 160-218 and 743-854. Reportedly, almost half of the unique spike-specific TCRs recognized epitopes lying outside the regions that are mutated in the B.1.351 and B.1.1.7 variants. Conclusions about previously exposed vaccinees are limited because only five to seven AZD1222 recipients were SARS-CoV-2 seropositive at baseline. After two AZD1222 doses, both the breadth and the depth of spike-specific TCRs were significantly higher than at day 0 and than in MenACWY recipients. In the small 56-69-year group, the increase in depth fell short of significance, most likely because of low power. Because no samples from the day 14 peak response were available, repertoires could be characterized only after the peak T cell response.

The cysteine opens and the phenylalanine closes a CDR3 of 16 amino acids. Solely the CDR3 DNA is kept, with 48 bases framed from the first base. Taken from the germline V gene (reference sequence), the CDR1 and CDR2 loops are SGHNT and YYREEE. For this chain, trimming is 4 bases at the V end and 1 base at the J end, and the number of junction bases without a gene match is 8. The CDR3 regions of human TCRbeta chains were subjected to immunosequencing. Per the authors' processing: Repertoire TCRs were checked for matches against a reference library of SARS-CoV-2-specific TCRs that had been generated using the MIRA antigen-specificity platform. Breadth was defined as the fraction of unique TCRs that were SARS-CoV-2-associated. Depth was defined as the fraction of total T cells that were SARS-CoV-2-associated. Using the MIRA data, every spike-specific TCR was mapped to the spike region that the TCR reacted to and assigned to either a CD4 or a CD8 class. Log10-transformed breadth and depth values were compared by one-way ANOVA with Sidak's multiple comparisons tests. TCRdb mirrors the immuneACCESS table, restricted to in-frame sequences. Some clones are absent from its copies; in checked studies, under half trace to an unresolved V gene, and the reason for the others is unknown. V and J calls and clone size come straight from that table; D and trimming were deduced from the DNA. Across this sample there are roughly 67,000 clones, with around 89% seen only once. The ten largest account for about 28% of the sample.

Points on this clone: The antigen it binds to is not known. Nothing much larger sits one base from this clone, and base qualities are not available.

Sample time point, as interpreted from the label and publication: about 28 days (+/-7) after the second vaccine dose. AZD1222 recipients whose second dose came at about 4 weeks and those whose second dose came at about 12 weeks were combined into one group, since spike-specific TCR depth and breadth did not differ between the two schedules. Samples from vaccinated people were obtained from the UK trials COV001 and COV002, which included a single-blind randomized controlled phase 2/3 trial of AZD1222 (ChAdOx1 nCoV-19) in healthy adults. Trial participant PBMC samples were collected at day 0 and day 28 after the second dose for TCRbeta chain sequencing.

This sample comprised peripheral blood, obtained 28 days after the second AZD1222 dose. The TCR originated in an adult who received the AZD1222 COVID-19 vaccine. The chain uses TRBV5-4 and TRBJ2-3; 8 bases in the middle match TRBD1. The CDR3: CASSPSGQGRTDTQYF. The base sequence is TGTGCCAGCAGCCCTTCCGGACAGGGACGCACAGATACGCAGTATTTT.